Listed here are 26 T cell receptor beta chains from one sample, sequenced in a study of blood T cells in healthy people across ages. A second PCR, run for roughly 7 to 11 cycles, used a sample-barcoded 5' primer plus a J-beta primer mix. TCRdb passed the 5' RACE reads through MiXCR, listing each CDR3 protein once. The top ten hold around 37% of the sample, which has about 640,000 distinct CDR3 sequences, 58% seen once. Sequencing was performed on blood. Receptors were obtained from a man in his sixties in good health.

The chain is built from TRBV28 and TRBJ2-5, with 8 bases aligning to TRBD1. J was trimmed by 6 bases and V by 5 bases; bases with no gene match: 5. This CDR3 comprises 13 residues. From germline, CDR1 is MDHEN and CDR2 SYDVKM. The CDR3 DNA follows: TGTGCCAGCAGTAATTCAGGGGGCAAGACCCAGTACTTC. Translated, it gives CASSNSGGKTQYF.

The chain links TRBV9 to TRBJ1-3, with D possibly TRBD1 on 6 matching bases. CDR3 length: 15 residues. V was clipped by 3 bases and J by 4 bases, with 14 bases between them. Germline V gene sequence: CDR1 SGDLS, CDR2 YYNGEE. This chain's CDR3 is CASSESGTQGNTIYF. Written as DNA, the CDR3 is TGTGCCAGCAGCGAGAGCGGGACACAAGGAAACACCATATATTTT.

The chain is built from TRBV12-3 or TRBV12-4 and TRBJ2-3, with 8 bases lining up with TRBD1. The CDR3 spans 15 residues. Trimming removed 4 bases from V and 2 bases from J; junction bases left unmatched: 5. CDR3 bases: TGTGCCAGCAGTTGGGGACAGGTGTACACAGATACGCAGTATTTT. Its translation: CASSWGQVYTDTQYF.

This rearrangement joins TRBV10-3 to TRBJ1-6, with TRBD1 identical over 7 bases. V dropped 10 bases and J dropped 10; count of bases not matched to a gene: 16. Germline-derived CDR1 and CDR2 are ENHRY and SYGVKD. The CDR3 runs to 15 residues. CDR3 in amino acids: CATQGGSGGRSPLHF. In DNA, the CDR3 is TGTGCCACCCAGGGAGGATCAGGGGGAAGATCACCCCTCCACTTT.

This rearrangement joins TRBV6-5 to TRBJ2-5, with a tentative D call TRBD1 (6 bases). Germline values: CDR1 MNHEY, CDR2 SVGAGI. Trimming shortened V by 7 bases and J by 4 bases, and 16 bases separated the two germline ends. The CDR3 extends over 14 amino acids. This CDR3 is CASTLLRGGETQYF. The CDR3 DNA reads TGTGCCAGCACTCTACTCAGGGGCGGAGAGACCCAGTACTTC.

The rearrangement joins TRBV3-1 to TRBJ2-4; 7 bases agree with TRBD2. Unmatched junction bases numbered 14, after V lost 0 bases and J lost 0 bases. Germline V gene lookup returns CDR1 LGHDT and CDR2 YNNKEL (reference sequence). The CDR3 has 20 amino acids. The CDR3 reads CASSQDLSGGGRIAKNIQYF. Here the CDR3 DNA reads TGTGCCAGCAGCCAAGATCTTAGTGGGGGGGGAAGAATAGCCAAAAACATTCAGTACTTC.

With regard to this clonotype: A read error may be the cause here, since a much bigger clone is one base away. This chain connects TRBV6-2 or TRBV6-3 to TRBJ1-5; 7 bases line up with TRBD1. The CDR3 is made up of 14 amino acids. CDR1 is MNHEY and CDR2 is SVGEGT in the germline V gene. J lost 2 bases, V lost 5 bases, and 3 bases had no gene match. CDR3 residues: CASSDREGNQPQHF. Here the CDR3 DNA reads TGTGCCAGCAGTGACAGGGAAGGCAATCAGCCCCAGCATTTT.

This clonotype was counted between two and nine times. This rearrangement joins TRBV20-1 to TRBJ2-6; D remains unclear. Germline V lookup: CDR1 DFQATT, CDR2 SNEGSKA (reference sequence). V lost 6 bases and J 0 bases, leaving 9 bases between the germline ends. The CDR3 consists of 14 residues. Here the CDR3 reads CSANPASGANVLTF. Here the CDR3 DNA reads TGCAGTGCCAACCCGGCCTCTGGGGCCAACGTCCTGACTTTC.

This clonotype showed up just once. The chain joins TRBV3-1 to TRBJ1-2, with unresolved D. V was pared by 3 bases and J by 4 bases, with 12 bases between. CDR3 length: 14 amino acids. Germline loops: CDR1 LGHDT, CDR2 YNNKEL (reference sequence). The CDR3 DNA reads TGTGCCAGCAGCCACCAACAGAGATCCTATGGCTACACCTTC. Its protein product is CASSHQQRSYGYTF.

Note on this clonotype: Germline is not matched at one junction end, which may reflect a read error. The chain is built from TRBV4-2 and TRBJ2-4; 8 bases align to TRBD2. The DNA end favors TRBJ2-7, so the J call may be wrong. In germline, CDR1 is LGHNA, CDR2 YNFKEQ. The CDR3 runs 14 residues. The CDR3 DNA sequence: TGTGCCTGCAGCCAAGGCGGGAGGACCTACGAGCAGTACTTC. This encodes CACSQGGRTYEQYF.

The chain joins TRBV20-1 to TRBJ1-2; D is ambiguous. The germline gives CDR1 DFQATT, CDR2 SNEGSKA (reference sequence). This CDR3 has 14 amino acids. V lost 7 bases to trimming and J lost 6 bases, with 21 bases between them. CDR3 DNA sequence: TGCAGTGGGATGAGGGTCAGAACGTTCGATGGCTACACCTTC. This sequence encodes CSGMRVRTFDGYTF.

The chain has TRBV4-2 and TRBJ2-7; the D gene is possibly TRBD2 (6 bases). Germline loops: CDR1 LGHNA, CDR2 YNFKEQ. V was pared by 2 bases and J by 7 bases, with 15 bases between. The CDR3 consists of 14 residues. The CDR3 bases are TGTGCCAGCAGCCAACTCCCTTCGGGGGAGGAGCAGTACTTC. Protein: CASSQLPSGEEQYF.

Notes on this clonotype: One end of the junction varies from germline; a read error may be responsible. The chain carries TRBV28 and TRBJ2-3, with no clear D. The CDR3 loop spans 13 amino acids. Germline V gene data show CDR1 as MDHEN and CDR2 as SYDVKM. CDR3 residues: CASSTPGTDTQYF. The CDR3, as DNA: TGTGCTAGCAGCACCCCTGGTACAGATACGCAGTATTTT.

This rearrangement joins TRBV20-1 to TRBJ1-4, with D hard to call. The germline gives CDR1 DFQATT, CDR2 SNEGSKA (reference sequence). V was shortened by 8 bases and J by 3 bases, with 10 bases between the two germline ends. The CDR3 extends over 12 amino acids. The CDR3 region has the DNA TGCAGTACGGTGCCGGCTAATGAAAAACTGTTTTTT. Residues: CSTVPANEKLFF.

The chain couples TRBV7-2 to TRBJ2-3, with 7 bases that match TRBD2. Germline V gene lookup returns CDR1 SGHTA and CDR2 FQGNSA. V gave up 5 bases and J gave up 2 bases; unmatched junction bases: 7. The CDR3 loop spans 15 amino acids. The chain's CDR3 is CASSGGLPNTDTQYF. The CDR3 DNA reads TGTGCCAGCAGCGGGGGACTACCAAACACAGATACGCAGTATTTT.

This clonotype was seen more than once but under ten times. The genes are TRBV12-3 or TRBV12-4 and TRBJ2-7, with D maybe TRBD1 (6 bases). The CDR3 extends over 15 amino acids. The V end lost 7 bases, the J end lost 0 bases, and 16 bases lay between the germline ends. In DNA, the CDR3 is TGTGCCAGCACCGACAACAGGGCCCTCTCCTACGAGCAGTACTTC. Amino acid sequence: CASTDNRALSYEQYF.

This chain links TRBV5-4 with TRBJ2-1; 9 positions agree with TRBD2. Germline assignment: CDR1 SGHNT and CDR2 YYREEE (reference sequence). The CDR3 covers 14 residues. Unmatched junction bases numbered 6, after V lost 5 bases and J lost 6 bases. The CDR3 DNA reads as TGTGCCAGCAGGCTAGCGGGATTGGCCAATGAGCAGTTCTTC. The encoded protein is CASRLAGLANEQFF.

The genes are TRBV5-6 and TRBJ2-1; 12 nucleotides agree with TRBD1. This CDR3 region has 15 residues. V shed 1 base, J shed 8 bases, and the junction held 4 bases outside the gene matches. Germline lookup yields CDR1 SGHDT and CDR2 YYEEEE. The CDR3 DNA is TGTGCCAGCAGCTTGTTGGGGACAGGGGGCGATGAGCAGTTCTTC. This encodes CASSLLGTGGDEQFF.

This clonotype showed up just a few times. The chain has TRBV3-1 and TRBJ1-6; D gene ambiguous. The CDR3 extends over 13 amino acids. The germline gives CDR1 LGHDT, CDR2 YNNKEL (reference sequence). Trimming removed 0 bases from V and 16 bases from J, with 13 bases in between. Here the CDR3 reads CASSQEGRDKLHF. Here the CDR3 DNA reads TGTGCCAGCAGCCAAGAGGGCCGGGATAAACTCCACTTT.

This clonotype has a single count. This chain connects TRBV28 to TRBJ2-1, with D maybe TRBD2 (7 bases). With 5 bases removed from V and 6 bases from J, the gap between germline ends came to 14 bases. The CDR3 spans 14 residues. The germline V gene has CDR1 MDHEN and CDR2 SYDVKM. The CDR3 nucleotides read TGTGCCAGCAGTATAGGGGGGGGACGCAATGAGCAGTTCTTC. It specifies CASSIGGGRNEQFF.

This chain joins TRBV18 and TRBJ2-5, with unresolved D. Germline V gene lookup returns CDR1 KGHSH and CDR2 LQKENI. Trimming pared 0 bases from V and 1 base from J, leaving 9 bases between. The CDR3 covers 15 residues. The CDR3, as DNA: TGTGCCAGCTCACCACCGTCAGCGCCCCAAGAGACCCAGTACTTC. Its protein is CASSPPSAPQETQYF.

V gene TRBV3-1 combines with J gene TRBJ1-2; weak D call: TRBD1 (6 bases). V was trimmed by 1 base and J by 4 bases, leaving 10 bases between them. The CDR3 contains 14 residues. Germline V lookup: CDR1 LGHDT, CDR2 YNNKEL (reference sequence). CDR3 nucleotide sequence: TGTGCCAGCAGCCAAGGGACAGAGGGCTATGGCTACACCTTC. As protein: CASSQGTEGYGYTF.

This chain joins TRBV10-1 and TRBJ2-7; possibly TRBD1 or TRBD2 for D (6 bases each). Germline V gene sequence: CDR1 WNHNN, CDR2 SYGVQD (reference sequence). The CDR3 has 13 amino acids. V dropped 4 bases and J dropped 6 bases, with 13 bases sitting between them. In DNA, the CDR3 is TGCGCCAGCAGTGCGTCCAGGGGAGGCGAGCAGTACTTC. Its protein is CASSASRGGEQYF.

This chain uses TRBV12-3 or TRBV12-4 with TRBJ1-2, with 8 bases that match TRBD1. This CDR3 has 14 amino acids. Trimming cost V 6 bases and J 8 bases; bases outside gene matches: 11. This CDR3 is CASSQRDRRQGYTF. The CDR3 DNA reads TGTGCCAGCAGCCAACGGGACAGGCGACAGGGCTACACCTTC.

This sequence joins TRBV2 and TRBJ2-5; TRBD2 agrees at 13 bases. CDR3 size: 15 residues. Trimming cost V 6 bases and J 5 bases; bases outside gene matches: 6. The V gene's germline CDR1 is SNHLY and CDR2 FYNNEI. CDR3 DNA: TGTGCCAGCAGGGGGACTAGCGGGGTCGGCGAGACCCAGTACTTC. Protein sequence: CASRGTSGVGETQYF.

The CDR3 here is CSACRGRSANEKLFF. CDR3 bases: TGCAGTGCTTGCAGGGGGCGCAGTGCTAATGAAAAACTGTTTTTT. The J gene is TRBJ1-4, the V gene TRBV20-1, with 8 bases fitting TRBD1. Germline V gene data show CDR1 as DFQATT and CDR2 as SNEGSKA (reference sequence). The CDR3 runs to 15 residues. After removal of 5 bases from V and 3 bases from J, the junction contained 8 bases not matched to a gene.